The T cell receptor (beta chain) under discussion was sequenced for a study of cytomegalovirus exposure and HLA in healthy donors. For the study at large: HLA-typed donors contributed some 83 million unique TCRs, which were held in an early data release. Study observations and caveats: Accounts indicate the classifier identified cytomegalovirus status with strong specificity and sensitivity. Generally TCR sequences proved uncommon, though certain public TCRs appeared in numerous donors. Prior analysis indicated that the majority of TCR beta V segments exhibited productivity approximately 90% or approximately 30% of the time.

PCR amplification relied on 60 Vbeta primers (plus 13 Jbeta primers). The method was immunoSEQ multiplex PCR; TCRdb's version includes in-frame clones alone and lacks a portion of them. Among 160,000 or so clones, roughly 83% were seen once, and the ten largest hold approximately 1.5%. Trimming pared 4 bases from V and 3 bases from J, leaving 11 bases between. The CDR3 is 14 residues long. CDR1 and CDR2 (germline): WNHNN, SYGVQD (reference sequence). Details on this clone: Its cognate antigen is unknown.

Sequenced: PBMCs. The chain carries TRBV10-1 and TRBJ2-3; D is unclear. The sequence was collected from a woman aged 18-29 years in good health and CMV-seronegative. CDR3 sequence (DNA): TGCGCCAGCAGTGGGTCTGGCATGACAGATACGCAGTATTTT. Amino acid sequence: CASSGSGMTDTQYF.